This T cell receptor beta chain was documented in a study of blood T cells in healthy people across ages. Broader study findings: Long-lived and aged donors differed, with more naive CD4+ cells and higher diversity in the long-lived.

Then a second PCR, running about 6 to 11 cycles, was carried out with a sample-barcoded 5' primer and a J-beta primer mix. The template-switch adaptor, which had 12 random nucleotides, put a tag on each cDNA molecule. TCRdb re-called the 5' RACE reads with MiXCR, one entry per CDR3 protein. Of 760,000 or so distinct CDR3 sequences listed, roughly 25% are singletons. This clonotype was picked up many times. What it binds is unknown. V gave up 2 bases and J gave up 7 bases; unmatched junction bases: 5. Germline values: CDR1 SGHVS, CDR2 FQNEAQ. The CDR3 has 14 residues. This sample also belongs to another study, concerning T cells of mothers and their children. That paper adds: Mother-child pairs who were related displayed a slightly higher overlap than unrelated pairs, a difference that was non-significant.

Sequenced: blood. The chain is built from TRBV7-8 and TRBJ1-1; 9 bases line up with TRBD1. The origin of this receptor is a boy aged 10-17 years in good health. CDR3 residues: CASSLRDRGFEAFF. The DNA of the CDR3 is TGTGCCAGCAGCTTAAGAGACAGGGGGTTTGAAGCTTTCTTT.